This T cell receptor beta chain was sequenced in a study of beta chain features in type 1 diabetes. A few counts support this clone. V dropped 4 bases and J dropped 8 bases, with 18 bases sitting between them. The CDR3 contains 15 residues. The authors reverse transcribed all of the isolated RNA, so sequencing captured expressed TCRB transcripts. The method was immunoSEQ multiplex PCR; TCRdb's version includes in-frame clones alone and lacks a portion of them. Of about 340,000 clones listed, 8% are singletons. The sequenced material came from central memory CD4+ T cells from blood. The V gene is TRBV23-1, the J gene TRBJ1-3, with D unresolved. TRBV23-1 is sorted into the ORF group, with uncertain function. This TCR was sampled from a woman aged 18-29 years in good health. CDR3 in amino acids: CASSPPRVYRDTIYF. CDR3 coding DNA: TGCGCCAGCAGTCCACCTCGGGTATATAGAGACACCATATATTTT.